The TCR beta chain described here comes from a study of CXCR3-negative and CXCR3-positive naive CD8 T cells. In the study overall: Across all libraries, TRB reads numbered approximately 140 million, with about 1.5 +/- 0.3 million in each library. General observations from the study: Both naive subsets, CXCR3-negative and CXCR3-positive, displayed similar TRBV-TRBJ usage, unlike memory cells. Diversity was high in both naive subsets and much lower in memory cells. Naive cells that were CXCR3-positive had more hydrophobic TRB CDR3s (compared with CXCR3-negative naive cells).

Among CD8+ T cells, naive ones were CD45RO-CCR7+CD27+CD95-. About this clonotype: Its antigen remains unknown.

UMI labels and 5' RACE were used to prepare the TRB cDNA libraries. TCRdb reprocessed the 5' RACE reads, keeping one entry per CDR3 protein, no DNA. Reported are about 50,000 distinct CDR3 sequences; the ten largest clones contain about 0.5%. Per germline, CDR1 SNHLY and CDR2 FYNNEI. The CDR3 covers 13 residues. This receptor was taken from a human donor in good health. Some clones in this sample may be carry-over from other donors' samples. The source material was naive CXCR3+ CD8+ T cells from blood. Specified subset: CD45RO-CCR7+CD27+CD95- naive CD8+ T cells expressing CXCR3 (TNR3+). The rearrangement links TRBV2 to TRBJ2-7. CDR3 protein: CASSEFGQYEQYF.